This TCR beta chain was captured in a study of cytomegalovirus exposure and HLA in healthy donors. V lost 3 bases and J 7 bases, leaving 13 bases between the germline ends. From germline, CDR1 is LGHNA and CDR2 YSLEER. The CDR3 totals 15 residues. The PCR ran on 60 Vbeta and 13 Jbeta primers. Per the study methods: In a later analysis, of tens of millions of unique beta chains, roughly 10 million appeared in at least two donors. Some clones are missing from TCRdb's copy, which holds only in-frame ones; the method was immunoSEQ multiplex PCR. V, J and clone size derive from that table, while D and trimming were established from the DNA sequence. The table records some 130,000 clones, roughly 88% of them present only once.

This clonotype was obtained from a boy aged 10-17 years in good health and CMV-seronegative. The rearrangement uses TRBV4-3 and TRBJ1-6; D is possibly TRBD1 (6 bases). The sequenced sample consisted of PBMCs. DNA for the CDR3: TGCGCCAGCAGCCAGAAAGGGGGAGGGAATTCACCCCTCCACTTT. Amino acids: CASSQKGGGNSPLHF.